These 17 T cell receptor beta chains originate from one sample sequenced in a study of blood T cell repertoires in COVID-19. TCRdb's copy holds only in-frame clones and misses some; the assay was immunoSEQ multiplex PCR. The table includes roughly 8,000 clones, about 80% detected once. Input material: peripheral blood. These receptors were taken from a human donor in a cohort sampled during active COVID-19.

The chain is built from TRBV4-3 and TRBJ2-3; TRBD1 might be the D (6 bases). The CDR3 extends over 16 amino acids. Trimming took off 1 base at V and 2 bases at J, with 13 bases between the two ends. The germline CDR1 and CDR2 sequences are LGHNA and YSLEER. The CDR3 protein is CASSQAATGVTDTQYF. The DNA of the CDR3 is TGCGCCAGCAGCCAAGCTGCGACAGGAGTCACAGATACGCAGTATTTT.

This chain connects TRBV12-3 or TRBV12-4 to TRBJ2-2; D gene uncertain. V lost 3 bases and J lost 3, with 5 bases in between. The CDR3 spans 13 residues. The CDR3 reads CASSFPYTGELFF. The CDR3 bases are TGTGCCAGCAGTTTCCCTTACACCGGGGAGCTGTTTTTT.

The chain couples TRBV5-6 to TRBJ1-5; maybe TRBD1 (5 bases). The CDR3 extends over 15 amino acids. V gave up 3 bases and J gave up 4 bases, with 14 bases separating them. The V gene's germline CDR1 is SGHDT and CDR2 YYEEEE. CDR3 sequence reads: CASSWSGRGNQPQHF. The DNA for the CDR3 is TGTGCCAGCAGCTGGTCGGGGCGGGGAAATCAGCCCCAGCATTTT.

The rearrangement links TRBV18 to TRBJ2-3; TRBD2 matches at 9 bases. Germline CDR1 KGHSH, CDR2 LQKENI. The CDR3 extends over 16 amino acids. V dropped 0 bases and J dropped 1; count of bases not matched to a gene: 2. CDR3 loop: CASSPPREGRTDTQYF. Written as DNA, the CDR3 is TGTGCCAGCTCACCACCGCGGGAGGGCCGCACAGATACGCAGTATTTT.

The CDR3 bases are TGTGCCAGCGAGAGCCAGGCAAGCTCCTACGAGCAGTACGTC. Translating it yields CASESQASSYEQYV. The rearrangement uses TRBV9 and TRBJ2-7; no reliable D call. CDR3 size: 14 residues. CDR1 and CDR2 (germline): SGDLS, YYNGEE. Between the trimmed V and J ends, which lost 7 bases and 0 bases, there was a span of 14 bases.

This chain uses TRBV24-1 with TRBJ1-2; TRBD1 is a possible D gene (5 bases). This CDR3 spans 14 amino acids. The V and J ends lost 4 bases and 8 bases respectively, with 16 bases between them. Germline loops: CDR1 KGHDR, CDR2 SFDVKD. This chain's CDR3 is CATSDRQTPWGYTF. The CDR3 DNA follows: TGTGCCACCAGTGACCGACAGACTCCTTGGGGCTACACCTTC.

The chain uses TRBV5-5 and TRBJ2-1; 8 bases line up with TRBD2. V trimming: 2 bases; J trimming: 0 bases; junction bases outside the gene matches: 1. There are 15 residues in the CDR3. Germline loops: CDR1 SGHKS, CDR2 YYEKEE (reference sequence). For the CDR3, the DNA is TGTGCCAGCAGCTTCAGCGGGAGCTCCTACAATGAGCAGTTCTTC. Amino acid sequence: CASSFSGSSYNEQFF. The variable domain in full, with the rest retrieved from reference TRBV5-5 and TRBJ2-1, is DAGVTQSPTHLIKTRGQQVTLRCSPISGHKSVSWYQQVLGQGPQFIFQYYEKEERGRGNFPDRFSARQFPNYSSELNVNALLLGDSALYLCASSFSGSSYNEQFFGPGTRLTVL.

This clone was detected once. The chain links TRBV6-5 to TRBJ2-7, with D perhaps matching TRBD2 (5 bases). Germline CDR1 reads MNHEY; CDR2 reads SVGAGI. V was pared by 8 bases and J by 2 bases, with 13 bases between. The CDR3 is made up of 13 amino acids. The CDR3 bases are TGTGCCAGCGATCGGGGAGACCCCTACGAGCAGTACTTC. As protein: CASDRGDPYEQYF.

The chain combines TRBV7-2 with TRBJ2-1, with a weak D call TRBD1 (6 bases). The length of the CDR3 is 15 residues. Germline assignment: CDR1 SGHTA and CDR2 FQGNSA. The ends were cut back, 7 bases at V and 4 bases at J, with 17 bases in the middle. In DNA form, the CDR3 reads TGTGCCAGCATCCTGTCGTGGGGGCCGTACAATGAGCAGTTCTTC. Its protein is CASILSWGPYNEQFF.

V is TRBV18 and J is TRBJ2-2; 11 nucleotides agree with TRBD1. Germline loops: CDR1 KGHSH, CDR2 LQKENI. With 0 bases clipped from V and 7 bases from J, the junction kept 7 bases outside the gene matches. The length of the CDR3 is 17 residues. CDR3 protein: CASSPPGTGGSGGELFF. The CDR3 bases are TGTGCCAGCTCACCACCCGGGACAGGGGGTTCTGGCGGGGAGCTGTTTTTT.

The gene calls are TRBV6-4 and TRBJ2-3, with 9 bases matching TRBD2. The CDR3 loop spans 16 amino acids. V gave up 5 bases and J gave up 3 bases; unmatched junction bases: 9. Germline assignment: CDR1 MRHNA and CDR2 SNTAGT. The CDR3 region has the DNA TGTGCCAGCAGTCCAACAGCGGGAGGTGAGACAGATACGCAGTATTTT. This encodes CASSPTAGGETDTQYF.

The chain uses TRBV24-1 and TRBJ2-5; 8 bases match TRBD2. Germline V gene lookup returns CDR1 KGHDR and CDR2 SFDVKD. V shed 3 bases and J 4 bases; nucleotides not matched to a gene: 9. This CDR3 has 16 residues. CDR3 sequence reads: CATSDPSGGVLETQYF. CDR3 nucleotide sequence: TGTGCCACCAGTGATCCCTCGGGGGGGGTCTTAGAGACCCAGTACTTC.

The chain carries TRBV6-5 and TRBJ2-1, with 7 bases lining up with TRBD2. The CDR3 is 14 amino acids. V was clipped by 10 bases and J by 7 bases; unmatched bases: 13. Germline CDR1 and CDR2: MNHEY and SVGAGI. The CDR3 is CATRWAGEYNEQFF. The CDR3 bases are TGTGCCACGCGTTGGGCGGGAGAATATAATGAGCAGTTCTTC.

This chain links TRBV27 with TRBJ2-7; D is unresolved. This CDR3 has 14 amino acids. Germline loops: CDR1 MNHEY, CDR2 SMNVEV (reference sequence). V was clipped by 4 bases and J by 1 base, with 11 bases between them. The CDR3 loop reads CASSSSVRSYEQYV. The CDR3 DNA follows: TGTGCCAGCAGTTCCTCGGTGAGATCCTACGAGCAGTACGTC.

The rearrangement joins TRBV10-1 to TRBJ2-4, with 7 bases fitting TRBD1. CDR1 WNHNN and CDR2 SYGVQD come from the germline V gene (reference sequence). The CDR3 runs 17 residues. With 0 bases clipped from V and 3 bases from J, the junction kept 8 bases outside the gene matches. CDR3 sequence: CASSESPGGHDKNIQYF. CDR3 bases: TGCGCCAGCAGTGAGTCGCCAGGGGGACACGACAAAAACATTCAGTACTTC.

The chain employs TRBV5-1 and TRBJ2-6; 8 nucleotides agree with TRBD1. J gave up 0 bases and V 3 bases, and 8 bases lay outside the gene matches. The germline V gene encodes CDR1 SGHRS and CDR2 YFSETQ. The CDR3 totals 18 residues. The CDR3 nucleotides are TGCGCCAGCAGCTACCGGGACAGGTCAGGCTCTGGGGCCAACGTCCTGACTTTC. Encoded protein: CASSYRDRSGSGANVLTF.

The CDR3 spells CASSQDFTSGGSAYNEQFF. The CDR3 bases are TGCGCCAGCAGCCAAGATTTTACTAGCGGGGGGAGCGCCTACAATGAGCAGTTCTTC. The chain recombines TRBV4-3 with TRBJ2-1; 12 positions agree with TRBD2. The CDR3 is 19 residues long. V shed 0 bases, J shed 2 bases, and the junction held 8 bases outside the gene matches. Germline lookup yields CDR1 LGHNA and CDR2 YSLEER.